What follows are 32 T cell receptor beta chains derived from one specimen sequenced in a study of beta chain features in type 1 diabetes. The sequenced template was cDNA made from the entire isolated RNA. Assay: immunoSEQ multiplex PCR; the TCRdb copy retains only in-frame clones and omits some. Of some 220,000 clones listed, about a tenth are singletons. Sequencing used central memory CD4+ T cells from blood. Receptor source: a man younger than 30 in good health.

The chain uses TRBV2 and TRBJ2-7; TRBD1 matches at 10 bases. The CDR3 is made up of 12 amino acids. Germline-derived CDR1 and CDR2 are SNHLY and FYNNEI. J gave up 6 bases and V 10 bases, and 6 bases lay outside the gene matches. The CDR3 coding sequence is TGTGCCAACTCGGGACAGGGGTTCGAGCAGTACTTC. Its translation is CANSGQGFEQYF.

V usage is TRBV10-3 and J usage is TRBJ2-7; a weak D match, TRBD1 (5 bases). V lost 3 bases, J lost 10 bases, and 19 bases lay in between. The CDR3 spans 14 residues. Germline lookup yields CDR1 ENHRY and CDR2 SYGVKD. CDR3 loop: CAISDQGRERGQYF. CDR3 DNA sequence: TGTGCCATCAGTGACCAGGGCAGAGAGAGAGGTCAGTACTTC.

The table lists this clone with a few counts. The V and J genes are TRBV27 and TRBJ1-5, with D hard to call. The CDR3 runs 13 residues. V gave up 5 bases and J gave up 3 bases, with 8 bases separating them. Germline lookup yields CDR1 MNHEY and CDR2 SMNVEV (reference sequence). Here the CDR3 DNA reads TGTGCCAGCAGTAAAAGGGACAATCAGCCCCAGCATTTT. Translating it yields CASSKRDNQPQHF.

This clone has just a few counts. The chain recombines TRBV9 with TRBJ2-3, with D perhaps being TRBD1 or TRBD2 (5 bases each). V lost 0 bases and J lost 6, with 8 bases in between. Germline V CDR1 and CDR2: SGDLS, YYNGEE. The CDR3 runs to 13 residues. DNA of the CDR3: TGTGCCAGCAGCGTAGACGGGACGGATACGCAGTATTTT. Its translation is CASSVDGTDTQYF.

This clone was observed a single time. The rearrangement uses TRBV4-2 and TRBJ2-3, with 9 bases matching TRBD2. In germline, CDR1 is LGHNA, CDR2 YNFKEQ. V was clipped by 0 bases and J by 5 bases; unmatched bases: 9. CDR3 length: 17 amino acids. This chain's CDR3 is CASSQDGAGGPGDTQYF. The CDR3 region has the DNA TGTGCCAGCAGCCAAGATGGGGCGGGAGGGCCTGGAGATACGCAGTATTTT.

A few counts support this clone. This rearrangement joins TRBV30 to TRBJ2-1; possible D gene TRBD2, 6 bases. The CDR3 has 13 amino acids. Per the germline V gene, CDR1 is GTSNPN and CDR2 is SVGIG (reference sequence). The V gene lost 3 bases and the J gene lost 10 bases, with 16 bases spanning the gap. DNA of the CDR3: TGTGCCTGGAGGAGGGTAGCGGCTAGGGAGCAGTTCTTC. It yields the protein CAWRRVAAREQFF.

This chain uses TRBV7-6 with TRBJ2-7; 11 positions agree with TRBD2. Germline loops: CDR1 SGHVS, CDR2 FNYEAQ. Trimming cost V 1 base and J 0 bases; bases outside gene matches: 11. This CDR3 region has 19 residues. This chain's CDR3 is CASSLVMGTSGTSSYEQYF. The CDR3, as DNA: TGTGCCAGCAGCTTAGTAATGGGGACTAGCGGTACGAGCTCCTACGAGCAGTACTTC.

This chain links TRBV29-1 with TRBJ2-3; 7 nucleotides agree with TRBD2. Per the germline V gene, CDR1 is SQVTM and CDR2 is ANQGSEA. With V trimmed by 4 bases and J by 3 bases, 16 bases remained unmatched. The CDR3 is 17 amino acids. The CDR3 here is CSVGRGRGGLGTDTQYF. The DNA of the CDR3 is TGCAGCGTTGGTCGAGGGAGGGGTGGACTAGGAACAGATACGCAGTATTTT.

The sample holds many counts of this clone. The rearrangement joins TRBV30 to TRBJ2-2, with D uncertain. The germline V and J ends were trimmed by 3 bases and 2 bases, with 16 bases remaining between them. The CDR3 spans 16 residues. Germline V gene sequence: CDR1 GTSNPN, CDR2 SVGIG (reference sequence). The CDR3, as DNA: TGTGCCTGGAGACCGTCGTTTAGGCTAAACACCGGGGAGCTGTTTTTT. Protein product: CAWRPSFRLNTGELFF.

This clone has just a few counts. J is TRBJ2-7 and V is TRBV6-6; the match to TRBD2 covers 10 bases. This CDR3 has 13 amino acids. Germline trimming cut 5 bases from V and 6 bases from J; bases unmatched to any gene: 4. The V gene's germline CDR1 is MNHNY and CDR2 SVGAGI (reference sequence). DNA for the CDR3: TGTGCCAGCAGTCCCCGGACTAGCGGCGAGCAGTACTTC. It codes for CASSPRTSGEQYF.

With respect to this clone: The likely explanation is a read error, given a far larger clone one base away. CDR3 protein: CASSLDGGAGANVLTF. In DNA form, the CDR3 reads TGTGCCAGCAGCTTGGACGGAGGCGCTGGGGCCAACGTCCTGACTTTC. The chain employs TRBV5-4 and TRBJ2-6, with a weak D call TRBD2 (5 bases). The length of the CDR3 is 16 residues. V was pared by 0 bases and J by 2 bases, with 9 bases between. CDR1 and CDR2 from the germline V gene are SGHNT and YYREEE (reference sequence). The complete variable domain, with remaining parts taken from reference TRBV5-4 and TRBJ2-6, reads ETGVTQSPTHLIKTRGQQVTLRCSSQSGHNTVSWYQQALGQGPQFIFQYYREEENGRGNFPPRFSGLQFPNYSSELNVNALELDDSALYLCASSLDGGAGANVLTFGAGSRLTVL.

This clone was observed a few times. V and J are TRBV5-1 and TRBJ1-1, with a tentative D call TRBD1 (5 bases). Germline V lookup: CDR1 SGHRS, CDR2 YFSETQ. This CDR3 has 14 amino acids. V lost 1 base, J lost 1 base, and 8 bases lay in between. The CDR3, as DNA: TGCGCCAGCAGCTTGCTGACAGAGAACACTGAAGCTTTCTTT. Translation: CASSLLTENTEAFF.

The chain has TRBV15 and TRBJ1-4; no firm D call. Per the germline V gene, CDR1 is LNHNV and CDR2 is YYDKDF (reference sequence). Trimming stripped 1 base from V and 3 bases from J, with 9 bases between. CDR3 length: 15 amino acids. DNA for the CDR3: TGTGCCACCAGCAGAGGTAGAACGGCTAATGAAAAACTGTTTTTT. It yields the protein CATSRGRTANEKLFF.

This clone has only a few counts. The chain couples TRBV5-1 to TRBJ1-2; D gene unclear. CDR1 is SGHRS and CDR2 is YFSETQ in the germline V gene. V gave up 0 bases and J gave up 6 bases, with 18 bases separating them. CDR3 length equals 16 residues. In DNA, the CDR3 is TGCGCCAGCAGCTTGGGAGAGGGAGCCAGTTGGAATGGCTACACCTTC. This encodes CASSLGEGASWNGYTF.

The rearrangement uses TRBV9 and TRBJ2-1; 11 bases are a match to TRBD2. The V gene's germline CDR1 is SGDLS and CDR2 YYNGEE. V lost 0 bases and J lost 6; bases outside the gene matches: 11. This CDR3 spans 18 amino acids. CDR3 sequence (DNA): TGTGCCAGCAGCGTAGATTTCCGAGGACTAGCGGGTCGCAATGAGCAGTTCTTC. Encoded protein: CASSVDFRGLAGRNEQFF.

There are a few counts of this clone. V is TRBV27 and J is TRBJ2-5, with 7 bases matching TRBD1. The CDR3 contains 14 residues. Trimming removed 5 bases from V and 5 bases from J; junction bases left unmatched: 8. Germline loops: CDR1 MNHEY, CDR2 SMNVEV (reference sequence). The CDR3 protein is CASSTGQSGETQYF. Here the CDR3 DNA reads TGTGCCAGCAGTACGGGACAGTCAGGGGAGACCCAGTACTTC.

The genes are TRBV6-5 and TRBJ2-7; the D gene is possibly TRBD2 (6 bases). The ends were cut back, 6 bases at V and 6 bases at J, with 21 bases in the middle. The CDR3 is 15 amino acids. Looked up from germline, CDR1 is MNHEY and CDR2 is SVGAGI. CDR3: CASSLFRENLGEQYF. The DNA of the CDR3 is TGTGCCAGCAGCCTATTTCGGGAGAATCTGGGCGAGCAGTACTTC.

V is TRBV9 and J is TRBJ2-3; no reliable D call. Germline V gene lookup returns CDR1 SGDLS and CDR2 YYNGEE. V gave up 1 base and J gave up 6 bases, with 12 bases separating them. This CDR3 spans 14 amino acids. The CDR3, as DNA: TGTGCCAGCAGCGTAAGCCCCCTCCAGGATACGCAGTATTTT. Encoded protein: CASSVSPLQDTQYF. Full variable domain (rest looked up from reference TRBV9 and TRBJ2-3): DSGVTQTPKHLITATGQRVTLRCSPRSGDLSVYWYQQSLDQGLQFLIQYYNGEERAKGNILERFSAQQFPDLHSELNLSSLELGDSALYFCASSVSPLQDTQYFGPGTRLTVL.

V gene TRBV18 combines with J gene TRBJ2-7, with D maybe TRBD1 (6 bases). Germline loops: CDR1 KGHSH, CDR2 LQKENI. V was clipped by 6 bases and J by 6 bases, with 18 bases between them. The CDR3 totals 14 residues. DNA of the CDR3: TGTGCCAGCTCCGACAGGAAAGGGTCGGGCGAGCAGTACTTC. It translates to CASSDRKGSGEQYF.

The rearrangement uses TRBV30 and TRBJ2-5; D remains ambiguous. The CDR3 loop spans 13 amino acids. Germline-derived CDR1 and CDR2 are GTSNPN and SVGIG (reference sequence). Trimming removed 4 bases from V and 5 bases from J, with 14 bases in between. CDR3 bases: TGTGCCTGGACGCCTCCAGACGGGGAGACCCAGTACTTC. It specifies CAWTPPDGETQYF.

This chain links TRBV30 with TRBJ2-7, with D hard to call. Trimming left V 3 bases short and J 0 bases short, with 9 bases between. CDR1 GTSNPN and CDR2 SVGIG come from the germline V gene (reference sequence). The length of the CDR3 is 13 residues. For the CDR3, the DNA is TGTGCCTGGAGGAACCCGAGCTCCTACGAGCAGTACTTC. Translated, it gives CAWRNPSSYEQYF.

This chain links TRBV5-4 with TRBJ2-1; weak D call: TRBD2 (6 bases). Trimming shortened V by 4 bases and J by 10 bases, and 12 bases separated the two germline ends. This CDR3 spans 12 amino acids. From germline, CDR1 is SGHNT and CDR2 YYREEE (reference sequence). The CDR3 coding sequence is TGTGCCAGCAGCGGACCGGAGGGGGAGCAGTTCTTC. Amino acid sequence: CASSGPEGEQFF. Complete variable domain (other parts from reference TRBV5-4 and TRBJ2-1): ETGVTQSPTHLIKTRGQQVTLRCSSQSGHNTVSWYQQALGQGPQFIFQYYREEENGRGNFPPRFSGLQFPNYSSELNVNALELDDSALYLCASSGPEGEQFFGPGTRLTVL.

This clone has just a few counts. The genes are TRBV28 and TRBJ1-5; D perhaps matches TRBD1 (5 bases). The CDR3 loop spans 19 amino acids. Germline V CDR1 and CDR2: MDHEN, SYDVKM. With 3 bases removed from V and 0 bases from J, the gap between germline ends came to 21 bases. The CDR3 coding sequence is TGTGCCAGCAGTTTCGGGGAGTTGGGCAGGGTGTATAGCAATCAGCCCCAGCATTTT. Translating gives CASSFGELGRVYSNQPQHF.

This clone was observed a few times. The genes are TRBV5-4 and TRBJ2-5, with a possible D match to TRBD2 (5 bases). The CDR3 is 13 amino acids. The V and J ends lost 2 bases and 5 bases respectively, with 10 bases between them. Germline CDR1 and CDR2: SGHNT and YYREEE (reference sequence). DNA for the CDR3: TGTGCCAGCAGCTTAAGAGGGAGCGAGACCCAGTACTTC. Its translation is CASSLRGSETQYF. Complete variable domain (other parts from reference TRBV5-4 and TRBJ2-5): ETGVTQSPTHLIKTRGQQVTLRCSSQSGHNTVSWYQQALGQGPQFIFQYYREEENGRGNFPPRFSGLQFPNYSSELNVNALELDDSALYLCASSLRGSETQYFGPGTRLLVL.

The chain joins TRBV29-1 to TRBJ1-1; D gene uncertain. The CDR3 is made up of 13 amino acids. CDR1 and CDR2 (germline): SQVTM, ANQGSEA. Trimming stripped 2 bases from V and 0 bases from J, with 7 bases between. This CDR3 is CSVEQAMNTEAFF. In nucleotides, the CDR3 is TGCAGCGTTGAACAGGCTATGAACACTGAAGCTTTCTTT.

The genes are TRBV7-2 and TRBJ2-1, with 9 bases matching TRBD1. V was pared by 7 bases and J by 3 bases, with 4 bases of the junction left unmatched. The CDR3 is made up of 14 amino acids. Germline CDR1 is SGHTA and CDR2 is FQGNSA. The CDR3, as DNA: TGTGCCAGCACCCCGGACAGGGGCTACAATGAGCAGTTCTTC. It is translated as CASTPDRGYNEQFF. Drawing the rest from reference TRBV7-2 and TRBJ2-1, the complete variable domain is GAGVSQSPSNKVTEKGKDVELRCDPISGHTALYWYRQSLGQGLEFLIYFQGNSAPDKSGLPSDRFSAERTGGSVSTLTIQRTQQEDSAVYLCASTPDRGYNEQFFGPGTRLTVL.

J is TRBJ2-1 and V is TRBV6-1, with D uncertain. Germline V gene sequence: CDR1 MNHNS, CDR2 SASEGT. This CDR3 has 12 residues. The germline V and J ends were trimmed by 5 bases and 11 bases, with 13 bases remaining between them. CDR3 residues: CASSLPGPQQFF. CDR3 sequence (DNA): TGTGCCAGCAGTCTACCGGGCCCCCAGCAGTTCTTC.

The chain recombines TRBV7-2 with TRBJ2-7; D is perhaps TRBD2 (6 bases). The CDR3 runs 15 residues. Trimming shortened V by 3 bases and J by 5 bases, and 17 bases separated the two germline ends. CDR1 and CDR2 (germline): SGHTA, FQGNSA. The CDR3 DNA follows: TGTGCCAGCAGCTTGTCGCACCGGGAGTGGGACGAGCAGTACTTC. It yields the protein CASSLSHREWDEQYF.

This clone has more than one count but fewer than ten. The rearrangement joins TRBV5-1 to TRBJ2-1, with TRBD2 matching over 9 bases. Germline CDR1 is SGHRS and CDR2 is YFSETQ. CDR3 length equals 17 residues. J lost 3 bases, V lost 0 bases, and 7 bases had no gene match. The CDR3 here is CASSLEGLALIYNEQFF. For the CDR3, the DNA is TGCGCCAGCAGCTTGGAGGGACTAGCCCTCATCTACAATGAGCAGTTCTTC. Supplemented by reference TRBV5-1 and TRBJ2-1, the full variable domain reads KAGVTQTPRYLIKTRGQQVTLSCSPISGHRSVSWYQQTPGQGLQFLFEYFSETQRNKGNFPGRFSGRQFSNSRSEMNVSTLELGDSALYLCASSLEGLALIYNEQFFGPGTRLTVL.

The sample holds a few counts of this clone. This chain uses TRBV14 with TRBJ2-3; the D is unclear. In germline, CDR1 is SGHDN, CDR2 FVKESK. Trimming took 1 base from V and 8 from J, leaving 10 bases between them. The CDR3 runs 13 residues. Here the CDR3 reads CASSQGPSGTQYF. CDR3 DNA: TGTGCCAGCAGCCAAGGCCCGAGTGGTACGCAGTATTTT.

In this sample, this clone turned up a few times. The chain joins TRBV28 to TRBJ2-6, with 9 bases that match TRBD1. There are 17 residues in the CDR3. From germline, CDR1 is MDHEN and CDR2 SYDVKM. J was trimmed by 0 bases and V by 4 bases; bases with no gene match: 4. CDR3 in DNA: TGTGCCAGCAGTTCCGGGACAGGGACCTCTGGGGCCAACGTCCTGACTTTC. Translation gives CASSSGTGTSGANVLTF. Looking up the rest from reference TRBV28 and TRBJ2-6 gives the full variable domain: DVKVTQSSRYLVKRTGEKVFLECVQDMDHENMFWYRQDPGLGLRLIYFSYDVKMKEKGDIPEGYSVSREKKERFSLILESASTNQTSMYLCASSSGTGTSGANVLTFGAGSRLTVL.

The genes are TRBV30 and TRBJ2-7; the D gene is possibly TRBD1 (6 bases). V was trimmed by 3 bases and J by 0 bases, leaving 6 bases between them. From germline, CDR1 is GTSNPN and CDR2 SVGIG (reference sequence). This CDR3 comprises 12 residues. The CDR3 protein is CAWRDSSYEQYF. The CDR3 nucleotides read TGTGCCTGGAGGGACAGCTCCTACGAGCAGTACTTC.